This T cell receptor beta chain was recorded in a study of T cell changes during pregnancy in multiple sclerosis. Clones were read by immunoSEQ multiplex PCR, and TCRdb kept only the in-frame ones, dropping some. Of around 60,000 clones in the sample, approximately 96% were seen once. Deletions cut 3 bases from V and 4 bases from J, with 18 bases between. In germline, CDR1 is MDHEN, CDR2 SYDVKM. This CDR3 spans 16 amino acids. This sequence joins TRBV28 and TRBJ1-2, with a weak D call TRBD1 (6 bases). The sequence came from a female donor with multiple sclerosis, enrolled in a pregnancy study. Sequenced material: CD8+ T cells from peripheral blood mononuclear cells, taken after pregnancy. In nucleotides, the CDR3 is TGTGCCAGCAGTTTCTCCCTCCTGCAGGGGTTCTATGGCTACACCTTC. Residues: CASSFSLLQGFYGYTF.